One sample yielded the 26 T cell receptor beta chains listed below, sequenced in a study of blood T cell repertoires in COVID-19. Profiled with immunoSEQ multiplex PCR; TCRdb holds only in-frame clones, not every one. Of approximately 280,000 clones in the sample, 75% to 90% were seen once. The sequencing sample was made of peripheral blood. The receptors stem from a man aged 50 or older with acute or convalescent COVID-19.

CDR3 loop: CASSHRGSSEQYF. As DNA, the CDR3 is TGTGCCAGCAGCCATCGGGGTTCGAGCGAGCAGTACTTC. The rearrangement links TRBV3-1 (or the pseudogene TRBV3-2) to TRBJ2-7; TRBD2 is a possible D gene (5 bases). In germline, CDR1 is LGHDT, CDR2 YNNKEL (reference sequence). Trimming took 3 bases from V and 6 from J, leaving 12 bases between them. The CDR3 is 13 residues long.

The J gene is TRBJ2-5, the V gene TRBV6-5, with D perhaps TRBD1 (6 bases). This CDR3 is 14 amino acids long. Trimming left V 5 bases short and J 1 base short, with 11 bases between. The germline V gene has CDR1 MNHEY and CDR2 SVGAGI. The CDR3 bases are TGTGCCAGCAGTCGGAGACAGGCCCAAGAGACCCAGTACTTC. Its protein is CASSRRQAQETQYF.

The chain has TRBV4-2 and TRBJ2-2; 10 bases are a match to TRBD2. The CDR3 has 16 residues. Germline V gene lookup returns CDR1 LGHNA and CDR2 YNFKEQ. With 2 bases clipped from V and 4 bases from J, the junction kept 4 bases outside the gene matches. As DNA, the CDR3 is TGTGCCAGCAGCCAACCGAGCGGGGGGGGCACCGGGGAGCTGTTTTTT. Its translation is CASSQPSGGGTGELFF.

V usage is TRBV11-2 and J usage is TRBJ1-2, with TRBD1 identical over 8 bases. Germline values: CDR1 SGHAT, CDR2 FQNNGV. With V trimmed by 4 bases and J by 8 bases, 15 bases remained unmatched. This CDR3 contains 16 residues. The chain's CDR3 is CASSSLRRTGFEGYTF. CDR3 DNA sequence: TGTGCCAGCAGCTCTCTTAGGCGGACAGGGTTTGAGGGCTACACCTTC.

The count of this clone is one. This chain joins TRBV12-5 and TRBJ2-2; 13 bases are shared with TRBD2. V shed 2 bases, J shed 6 bases, and the junction held 9 bases outside the gene matches. This CDR3 contains 18 residues. Germline CDR1 is LGHNT and CDR2 is FRNRAP. The CDR3 reads CASGLSSLAGGSPGELFF. For the CDR3, the DNA is TGTGCTAGTGGTTTGTCGTCACTAGCGGGGGGGAGTCCCGGGGAGCTGTTTTTT.

The gene calls are TRBV7-8 and TRBJ2-3, with TRBD1 matching over 8 bases. Germline V gives CDR1 SGHVS, CDR2 FQNEAQ. The CDR3 length is 19 residues. The ends lost 1 base at V and 4 bases at J; junction bases unmatched: 16. DNA of the CDR3: TGTGCCAGCAGCTTAGGACTGATTAGGACAGGGTGGGGGCCAGATACGCAGTATTTT. It encodes CASSLGLIRTGWGPDTQYF.

The chain links TRBV5-1 to TRBJ2-7, with D uncertain. Trimming removed 5 bases at V and 2 bases at J, with 11 bases between. CDR3 length: 13 residues. CDR1 is SGHRS, CDR2 YFSETQ, per germline. This CDR3 is CASRSGSPYEQYF. The CDR3 DNA is TGCGCCAGCAGATCCGGGTCCCCCTACGAGCAGTACTTC.

The chain combines TRBV5-4 with TRBJ2-3; 11 nucleotides match TRBD2. The V gene end was trimmed by 4 bases and the J gene end by 4 bases; junction bases not matched to a gene: 5. The CDR3 is 15 residues long. Germline V gene sequence: CDR1 SGHNT, CDR2 YYREEE (reference sequence). CDR3 amino acids: CASSVAGGLADTQYF. In nucleotides, the CDR3 is TGTGCCAGCAGCGTAGCGGGGGGGCTCGCAGATACGCAGTATTTT.

V usage is TRBV9 and J usage is TRBJ1-4, with D tentatively TRBD1 (5 bases). CDR1 is SGDLS, CDR2 YYNGEE, per germline. The CDR3 is 13 amino acids. Trimming pared 7 bases from V and 8 bases from J, leaving 15 bases between. This chain's CDR3 is CASATGPAEKLFF. CDR3 nucleotide sequence: TGTGCCAGCGCCACAGGACCCGCCGAAAAACTGTTTTTT.

The chain is built from TRBV19 and TRBJ1-1; 9 bases are shared with TRBD1. This CDR3 spans 15 amino acids. In germline, CDR1 is LNHDA, CDR2 SQIVND (reference sequence). The V gene end was trimmed by 5 bases and the J gene end by 5 bases; junction bases not matched to a gene: 9. As DNA, the CDR3 is TGTGCCAGTAGTCCAACGGACAGGGGTGGGACTGAAGCTTTCTTT. It codes for CASSPTDRGGTEAFF.

The chain recombines TRBV10-3 with TRBJ1-5; D may be TRBD1 (6 bases). Per germline, CDR1 ENHRY and CDR2 SYGVKD. The CDR3 spans 13 residues. V lost 6 bases, J lost 4 bases, and 10 bases lay in between. The CDR3 DNA reads as TGTGCCATCAGGGACAGCCTTAATCAGCCCCAGCATTTT. Translated: CAIRDSLNQPQHF.

This clone has more than one count but fewer than ten. This sequence joins TRBV5-4 and TRBJ1-5; the D is unclear. Deletions cut 0 bases from V and 0 bases from J, with 7 bases between. This CDR3 region has 15 residues. The germline CDR1 and CDR2 sequences are SGHNT and YYREEE (reference sequence). The CDR3 coding sequence is TGTGCCAGCAGCTTGGGGGGAGATAGCAATCAGCCCCAGCATTTT. Translation: CASSLGGDSNQPQHF.

V is TRBV5-4 and J is TRBJ2-7; D not resolved. The CDR3 has 14 residues. Germline values: CDR1 SGHNT, CDR2 YYREEE (reference sequence). With 4 bases removed from V and 2 bases from J, the gap between germline ends came to 13 bases. The CDR3 sequence is CASSNAPGPYEQYF. The CDR3 DNA follows: TGTGCCAGCAGCAACGCGCCAGGCCCCTACGAGCAGTACTTC. Variable domain in full (rest from reference TRBV5-4 and TRBJ2-7): ETGVTQSPTHLIKTRGQQVTLRCSSQSGHNTVSWYQQALGQGPQFIFQYYREEENGRGNFPPRFSGLQFPNYSSELNVNALELDDSALYLCASSNAPGPYEQYFGPGTRLTVT.

The chain joins TRBV12-5 to TRBJ2-4; 13 bases agree with TRBD2. J gave up 0 bases and V 7 bases, and 21 bases lay outside the gene matches. This CDR3 has 22 amino acids. CDR1 is LGHNT and CDR2 is FRNRAP in the germline V gene. The CDR3 nucleotides are TGTGCTAGTGAACCGACCCCCTCGGGGAGACTAGCGGGGGGCCTAGCCAAAAACATTCAGTACTTC. Its translation: CASEPTPSGRLAGGLAKNIQYF.

The gene calls are TRBV11-3 and TRBJ2-7; D is undetermined. Trimming shortened V by 3 bases and J by 5 bases, and 8 bases separated the two germline ends. Germline V CDR1 and CDR2: SGHNT, YENEEA. This CDR3 has 12 amino acids. CDR3 protein: CASSLAPNEQYF. The CDR3 coding sequence is TGTGCCAGCAGCTTGGCCCCCAACGAGCAGTACTTC.

V usage is TRBV7-9 and J usage is TRBJ2-5, with 9 bases identical to TRBD2. Germline V gene lookup returns CDR1 SEHNR and CDR2 FQNEAQ (reference sequence). J gave up 5 bases and V 6 bases, and 13 bases lay outside the gene matches. The CDR3 runs 16 residues. The CDR3: CASSPYSGGPGETQYF. The CDR3 region has the DNA TGTGCCAGCAGTCCTTACAGCGGGGGGCCCGGGGAGACCCAGTACTTC. Combining the CDR3 with reference TRBV7-9 and TRBJ2-5 gives the whole variable domain DTGVSQNPRHKITKRGQNVTFRCDPISEHNRLYWYRQTLGQGPEFLTYFQNEAQLEKSRLLSDRFSAERPKGSFSTLEIQRTEQGDSAMYLCASSPYSGGPGETQYFGPGTRLLVL.

The V call is TRBV2, the J call TRBJ2-2, with D tentatively TRBD2 (6 bases). The ends were cut back, 4 bases at V and 10 bases at J, with 13 bases in the middle. CDR1 and CDR2 (germline): SNHLY, FYNNEI. There are 13 residues in the CDR3. In DNA form, the CDR3 reads TGTGCCAGCAGTGCTGGGGGGTCAAAGGAGCTGTTTTTT. This translates into CASSAGGSKELFF.

The genes are TRBV18 and TRBJ1-4, with 7 positions matching TRBD1. The V gene's germline CDR1 is KGHSH and CDR2 LQKENI. V was pared by 7 bases and J by 6 bases, with 5 bases of the junction left unmatched. The CDR3 is 13 residues long. The CDR3, as DNA: TGTGCCAGCTTTGCCGGGACAGATGAAAAACTGTTTTTT. This sequence encodes CASFAGTDEKLFF.

CDR3 in amino acids: CASSQGQGVGYTF. The CDR3 nucleotides read TGTGCCAGCAGCCAGGGACAGGGGGTTGGCTACACCTTC. The chain couples TRBV3-1 (or the pseudogene TRBV3-2) to TRBJ1-2, with TRBD1 matching 11 bases. Germline V lookup: CDR1 LGHDT, CDR2 YNNKEL (reference sequence). The CDR3 sequence is 13 residues long. V shed 3 bases and J 7 bases; nucleotides not matched to a gene: 1.

The chain carries TRBV7-2 and TRBJ1-5; no clear D. Trimming took 6 bases from V and 1 from J, leaving 13 bases between them. Germline loops: CDR1 SGHTA, CDR2 FQGNSA. CDR3 length: 15 amino acids. In DNA form, the CDR3 reads TGTGCCAGCAGAAAGGGAGAGAGGAGCAATCAGCCCCAGCATTTT. It yields the protein CASRKGERSNQPQHF.

The chain recombines TRBV7-2 with TRBJ2-7; D possibly corresponds to TRBD1 (5 bases). This CDR3 comprises 19 residues. V dropped 4 bases and J dropped 0 bases, with 25 bases sitting between them. CDR1 and CDR2 from the germline V gene are SGHTA and FQGNSA. CDR3 loop: CASSSITRGADDSSYEQYF. The DNA for the CDR3 is TGTGCCAGCAGCTCCATAACACGTGGGGCCGACGACTCCTCCTACGAGCAGTACTTC.

This clone was counted a single time. V and J are TRBV27 and TRBJ2-1; perhaps TRBD1 as D (8 bases). The V gene's germline CDR1 is MNHEY and CDR2 SMNVEV (reference sequence). The CDR3 is 17 residues long. With 6 bases removed from V and 3 bases from J, the gap between germline ends came to 21 bases. The CDR3 protein is CASSRGQGGFFYNEQFF. The DNA for the CDR3 is TGTGCCAGCAGCCGAGGACAGGGAGGGTTTTTCTACAATGAGCAGTTCTTC.

This sequence joins TRBV12-3 or TRBV12-4 and TRBJ2-7; unclear D gene. The CDR3 contains 12 residues. The V end lost 6 bases, the J end lost 3 bases, and 9 bases lay between the germline ends. CDR3 residues: CASSLENYEQYF. CDR3 sequence (DNA): TGTGCCAGCAGCCTGGAGAACTACGAGCAGTACTTC.

The CDR3 DNA is TGCGCCAGCAGCTTTCGGGGGACCGATGCTGAAGCTTTCTTT. Amino acids: CASSFRGTDAEAFF. The J gene is TRBJ1-1, the V gene TRBV5-1; tentative D call: TRBD1 (5 bases). The germline V and J ends were trimmed by 2 bases and 6 bases, with 14 bases remaining between them. Germline V gene sequence: CDR1 SGHRS, CDR2 YFSETQ. The CDR3 covers 14 residues.

V usage is TRBV9 and J usage is TRBJ2-3, with 7 positions matching TRBD2. The J segment lost 5 bases and the V segment lost 0 bases, leaving 6 bases of the junction unmatched. CDR1 and CDR2 from the germline V gene are SGDLS and YYNGEE. The CDR3 extends over 15 amino acids. The CDR3 DNA reads TGTGCCAGCAGCGTAGTCCTAGCGGAGTTAGATACGCAGTATTTT. Amino acid sequence: CASSVVLAELDTQYF.

The chain recombines TRBV18 with TRBJ2-2, with D possibly matching TRBD1 (6 bases). CDR1 is KGHSH and CDR2 is LQKENI in the germline V gene. The V end lost 0 bases, the J end lost 1 base, and 9 bases lay between the germline ends. This CDR3 spans 16 amino acids. This chain's CDR3 is CASSPPTGGNTGELFF. The CDR3 nucleotides are TGTGCCAGCTCACCACCGACAGGAGGGAACACCGGGGAGCTGTTTTTT.